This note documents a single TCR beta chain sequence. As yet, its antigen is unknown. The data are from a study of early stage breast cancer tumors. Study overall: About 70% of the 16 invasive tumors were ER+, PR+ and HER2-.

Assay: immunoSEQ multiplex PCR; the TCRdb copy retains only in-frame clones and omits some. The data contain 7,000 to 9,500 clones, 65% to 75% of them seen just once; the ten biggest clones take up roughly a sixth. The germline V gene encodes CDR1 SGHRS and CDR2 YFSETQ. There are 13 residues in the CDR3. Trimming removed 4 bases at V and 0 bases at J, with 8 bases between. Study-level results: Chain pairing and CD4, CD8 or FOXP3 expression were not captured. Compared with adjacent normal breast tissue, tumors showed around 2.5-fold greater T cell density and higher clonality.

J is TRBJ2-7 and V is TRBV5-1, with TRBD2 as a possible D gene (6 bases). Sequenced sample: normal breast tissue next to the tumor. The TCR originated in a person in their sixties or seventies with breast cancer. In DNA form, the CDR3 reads TGCGCCAGCAGCATGACTAGCTCCTACGAGCAGTACTTC. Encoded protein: CASSMTSSYEQYF.